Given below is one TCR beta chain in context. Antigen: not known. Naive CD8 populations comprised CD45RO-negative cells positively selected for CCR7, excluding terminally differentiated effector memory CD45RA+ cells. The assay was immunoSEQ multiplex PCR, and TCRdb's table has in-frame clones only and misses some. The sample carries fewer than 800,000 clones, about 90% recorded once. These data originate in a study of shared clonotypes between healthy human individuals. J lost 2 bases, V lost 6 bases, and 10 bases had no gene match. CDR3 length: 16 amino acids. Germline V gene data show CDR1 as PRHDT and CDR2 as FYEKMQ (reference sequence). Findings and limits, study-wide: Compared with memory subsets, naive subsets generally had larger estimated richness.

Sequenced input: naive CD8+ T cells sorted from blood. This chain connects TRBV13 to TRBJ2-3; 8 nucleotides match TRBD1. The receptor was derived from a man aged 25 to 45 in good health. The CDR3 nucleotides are TGTGCCAGCAGGACCTCCGGGACAGGCTTCACAGATACGCAGTATTTT. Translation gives CASRTSGTGFTDTQYF.